The 30 T cell receptor beta chains below were found in one sample sequenced in a study of human T cells and chemical hapten exposure. Time point: patch test 1, 2 weeks after DPC sensitization. Treatment specified: therapeutic diphenylcyclopropenone sensitization with weekly scalp DPC. TCRdb re-called the RACE reads with MiXCR, one entry per CDR3 protein. The data hold more than 55,000 distinct CDR3 sequences, with roughly 9.8% observed a single time. The sequencing used whole blood, collected in connection with sensitization to the hapten diphenylcyclopropenone (DPC). The source of these receptors is a woman aged 40-49 years with alopecia areata. Some clones in this sample may be carry-over from other donors' samples.

This clonotype has more than one count but fewer than ten. The chain joins TRBV11-2 to TRBJ2-2; D is ambiguous. The CDR3 has 12 residues. Germline V gene lookup returns CDR1 SGHAT and CDR2 FQNNGV. Trimming took 5 bases from V and 6 from J, leaving 7 bases between them. CDR3 DNA: TGTGCCAGCAGCCCCCAGGCCGGGGAGCTGTTTTTT. It codes for CASSPQAGELFF.

The chain combines TRBV20-1 with TRBJ2-1; D not certain. Germline V gene sequence: CDR1 DFQATT, CDR2 SNEGSKA (reference sequence). Trimming pared 3 bases from V and 3 bases from J, leaving 12 bases between. The CDR3 is 14 amino acids. CDR3 protein: CSARLSRGYNEQFF. For the CDR3, the DNA is TGCAGTGCTAGGCTGAGCCGAGGCTACAATGAGCAGTTCTTC.

This clonotype has a count of ten or more. The V gene is TRBV29-1, the J gene TRBJ1-2; TRBD1 matches 7 bases. The CDR3 spans 14 residues. With 5 bases clipped from V and 3 bases from J, the junction kept 9 bases outside the gene matches. Looked up from germline, CDR1 is SQVTM and CDR2 is ANQGSEA. The chain's CDR3 is CSVTDTGTDYGYTF. Here the CDR3 DNA reads TGCAGCGTTACTGATACCGGGACAGACTATGGCTACACCTTC.

This clonotype came up once. V is TRBV5-1 and J is TRBJ2-3; TRBD1 is a possible D gene (6 bases). The V gene lost 4 bases and the J gene lost 2 bases, with 11 bases spanning the gap. This CDR3 region has 14 residues. Per germline, CDR1 SGHRS and CDR2 YFSETQ. This CDR3 is CASSPDSPTDTQYF. CDR3 DNA: TGCGCCAGCAGCCCGGACAGTCCCACAGATACGCAGTATTTT.

The table lists this clonotype with many counts. The gene calls are TRBV19 and TRBJ2-4, with D perhaps TRBD1 (6 bases). Germline V gives CDR1 LNHDA, CDR2 SQIVND (reference sequence). The CDR3 spans 13 residues. The V and J ends lost 10 bases and 5 bases respectively, with 15 bases between them. The CDR3 loop reads CAIQDSNENIQYF. The CDR3 bases are TGTGCCATTCAGGACAGCAACGAAAACATTCAGTACTTC.

This clonotype was recorded many times. The J gene is TRBJ2-7, the V gene TRBV27; 8 bases line up with TRBD1. Germline CDR1 and CDR2: MNHEY and SMNVEV (reference sequence). The CDR3 is 14 amino acids. Losses at the gene ends were 5 bases for V and 7 bases for J; bases not matched to a gene: 10. CDR3 nucleotides: TGTGCCAGCAGTGTGGGGACAGGTCCGGGGGAGCAGTACTTC. Residues: CASSVGTGPGEQYF.

Points on this clonotype: With a much larger clone just one base away, this may be a read error. The V gene is TRBV11-2, the J gene TRBJ1-2; D possibly corresponds to TRBD1 (6 bases). V was trimmed by 5 bases and J by 1 base, leaving 23 bases between them. The CDR3 is made up of 18 amino acids. Germline values: CDR1 SGHAT, CDR2 FQNNGV. CDR3 nucleotides: TGTGCCAGCAGCCCTCCCTGGCCGGACAGCGCTTATAACTATGGCTACACCTTC. Its protein is CASSPPWPDSAYNYGYTF.

The rearrangement links TRBV5-1 to TRBJ2-7; D could derive from TRBD1 or TRBD2 (6 bases each). The germline gives CDR1 SGHRS, CDR2 YFSETQ. The CDR3 sequence is 13 residues long. V lost 7 bases and J lost 3, with 14 bases in between. CDR3 region: CASATGANYEQYF. The CDR3 DNA reads TGCGCCAGCGCGACGGGGGCCAACTACGAGCAGTACTTC. The variable domain in full, completed from reference TRBV5-1 and TRBJ2-7, reads KAGVTQTPRYLIKTRGQQVTLSCSPISGHRSVSWYQQTPGQGLQFLFEYFSETQRNKGNFPGRFSGRQFSNSRSEMNVSTLELGDSALYLCASATGANYEQYFGPGTRLTVT.

This clonotype has at least ten counts. This chain links TRBV11-2 with TRBJ2-7, with no clear D. Germline V lookup: CDR1 SGHAT, CDR2 FQNNGV. The V end was cut by 3 bases, the J end by 6 bases, with 12 bases between. The CDR3 is 13 residues long. The CDR3 region is CASSFLPVSEQYF. Written as DNA, the CDR3 is TGTGCCAGCAGCTTCCTTCCCGTCTCCGAGCAGTACTTC. The whole variable domain, remainder taken from reference TRBV11-2 and TRBJ2-7, is EAGVAQSPRYKIIEKRQSVAFWCNPISGHATLYWYQQILGQGPKLLIQFQNNGVVDDSQLPKDRFSAERLKGVDSTLKIQPAKLEDSAVYLCASSFLPVSEQYFGPGTRLTVT.

This clonotype was counted a single time. This clone may be a read error of a much larger clone one base away. The chain has TRBV12-3 or TRBV12-4 and TRBJ2-3; D is possibly TRBD1 (5 bases). Between the trimmed V and J ends, which lost 1 base and 3 bases, there was a span of 8 bases. The CDR3 is 14 amino acids. The CDR3 DNA is TGTGCCAGCAGTTTAGTGCGACAGACAGATACGCAGTATTTT. The encoded protein is CASSLVRQTDTQYF.

This clonotype was seen ten or more times. This chain joins TRBV10-2 and TRBJ2-7; 7 nucleotides align to TRBD1. CDR1 and CDR2 from the germline V gene are WSHSY and SAAADI. The CDR3 runs 13 residues. Trimming took 3 bases from V and 2 from J; bases not matched to a gene: 1. The CDR3 DNA follows: TGCGCCAGCAGTGACCAGGGGGCCTACGAGCAGTACTTC. This gives the protein CASSDQGAYEQYF.

This clonotype was recorded many times. V is TRBV6-6 and J is TRBJ1-2; 7 nucleotides agree with TRBD1. The CDR3 consists of 17 residues. After removal of 3 bases from V and 4 bases from J, the junction contained 14 bases not matched to a gene. Germline V gene lookup returns CDR1 MNHNY and CDR2 SVGAGI (reference sequence). CDR3 sequence (DNA): TGTGCCAGCAGTTATTTGGCACAGGGGCATGGGTCCTATGGCTACACCTTC. As protein: CASSYLAQGHGSYGYTF.

This clonotype was observed many times. The chain couples TRBV11-2 to TRBJ2-2; 9 positions match TRBD1. CDR3 length: 15 amino acids. CDR1 and CDR2 from the germline V gene are SGHAT and FQNNGV. V lost 6 bases to trimming and J lost 0 bases; unmatched junction nucleotides: 2. The CDR3 DNA reads TGTGCCAGCAGAAGGACAGGGGCGAACACCGGGGAGCTGTTTTTT. Encoded protein: CASRRTGANTGELFF. The full variable domain, completed using reference TRBV11-2 and TRBJ2-2, is EAGVAQSPRYKIIEKRQSVAFWCNPISGHATLYWYQQILGQGPKLLIQFQNNGVVDDSQLPKDRFSAERLKGVDSTLKIQPAKLEDSAVYLCASRRTGANTGELFFGEGSRLTVL.

The sample holds a few counts of this clonotype. The chain joins TRBV7-9 to TRBJ2-3; D is ambiguous. Trimming shortened V by 3 bases and J by 9 bases, and 7 bases separated the two germline ends. Per germline, CDR1 SEHNR and CDR2 FQNEAQ (reference sequence). This CDR3 contains 11 residues. The CDR3 sequence is CASSLEWTQYF. The CDR3 DNA reads as TGTGCCAGCAGCTTGGAGTGGACGCAGTATTTT.

CDR3 in DNA: TGTGCCAGCAGTTACTCTGGGACAGGGGCACCCTATGGCTACACCTTC. Encoded protein: CASSYSGTGAPYGYTF. This chain uses TRBV6-6 with TRBJ1-2, with TRBD1 matching 10 bases. This CDR3 is 16 amino acids long. The J segment lost 4 bases and the V segment lost 0 bases, leaving 5 bases of the junction unmatched. Germline V gene data show CDR1 as MNHNY and CDR2 as SVGAGI (reference sequence).

This clonotype appeared many times. The chain has TRBV21-1 and TRBJ2-4; TRBD2, the D gene given by the table, was not confirmed from the DNA. TRBV21-1 is annotated as a pseudogene. The CDR3 sequence is 17 residues long. The CDR3 here is CASSNLASGGDGNIQYF. The CDR3 nucleotides read TGTGCCAGCAGCAACCTGGCTAGCGGGGGGGATGGAAACATTCAGTACTTC.

CDR3 in DNA: TGTGCCAGCAGCGCTAGGGGGCACGGGGAGCTGTTTTTT. Its translation: CASSARGHGELFF. V usage is TRBV5-6 and J usage is TRBJ2-2, with 7 bases fitting TRBD1. The CDR3 is made up of 13 amino acids. CDR1 and CDR2 (germline): SGHDT, YYEEEE. V gave up 4 bases and J gave up 7 bases; unmatched junction bases: 4.

This clonotype was seen ten or more times. V is TRBV20-1 and J is TRBJ2-1; 15 nucleotides line up with TRBD2. V lost 4 bases, J lost 8 bases, and 15 bases stayed unmatched. The CDR3 extends over 18 amino acids. CDR1 DFQATT and CDR2 SNEGSKA come from the germline V gene (reference sequence). CDR3 nucleotides: TGCAGTGCTACTACCTCGCCCTGGACTAGCGGGGGGGGCGATGAGCAGTTCTTC. This sequence encodes CSATTSPWTSGGGDEQFF.

This clonotype was observed a handful of times. This chain uses TRBV5-1 with TRBJ2-5; a weak D match, TRBD1 (6 bases). Trimming removed 2 bases at V and 5 bases at J, with 13 bases between. Germline lookup yields CDR1 SGHRS and CDR2 YFSETQ. The CDR3 runs 14 residues. Here the CDR3 reads CASSLQGFVETQYF. The CDR3 region has the DNA TGCGCCAGCAGCTTACAGGGTTTTGTGGAGACCCAGTACTTC.

This clonotype has only a few counts. The CDR3 DNA follows: TGTGCCAGCAGCCGTGGACGGAATAGCAATCAGCCCCAGCATTTT. Translation gives CASSRGRNSNQPQHF. This chain uses TRBV6-2 or TRBV6-3 with TRBJ1-5; D is unresolved. Germline V gene sequence: CDR1 MNHEY, CDR2 SVGEGT. Trimming took off 6 bases at V and 0 bases at J, with 12 bases between the two ends. The CDR3 length is 15 residues.

V and J are TRBV24-1 and TRBJ1-1, with TRBD1 matching 11 bases. This CDR3 region has 15 residues. Losses at the gene ends were 4 bases for V and 4 bases for J; bases not matched to a gene: 4. Germline V gives CDR1 KGHDR, CDR2 SFDVKD. The CDR3 bases are TGTGCCACCAGTGACCCGGGACAGGGGGTCACTGAAGCTTTCTTT. Translation gives CATSDPGQGVTEAFF.

The chain employs TRBV29-1 and TRBJ2-5; D gene ambiguous. CDR1 is SQVTM, CDR2 ANQGSEA, per germline. The CDR3 is 10 amino acids. The V gene lost 4 bases and the J gene lost 4 bases, with 4 bases spanning the gap. CDR3 DNA sequence: TGCAGCGTTGCCGGAGAGACCCAGTACTTC. Residues: CSVAGETQYF.

The sample holds many counts of this clonotype. The chain uses TRBV7-9 and TRBJ1-2; 9 bases align to TRBD1. This CDR3 is 13 amino acids long. The trim removed 8 bases at V and 6 bases at J, leaving 7 bases unmatched. Germline CDR1 is SEHNR and CDR2 is FQNEAQ (reference sequence). The CDR3 nucleotides read TGTGCCAGCGCCGGGACAGGGTTAAATGGCTACACCTTC. Residues: CASAGTGLNGYTF.

This clonotype has at least ten counts. The chain combines TRBV7-2 with TRBJ2-1; perhaps TRBD2 as D (5 bases). Germline V gene sequence: CDR1 SGHTA, CDR2 FQGNSA. V was shortened by 7 bases and J by 4 bases, with 26 bases between the two germline ends. The CDR3 has 18 residues. This CDR3 is CASTDILGVVTGYNEQFF. DNA for the CDR3: TGTGCCAGCACCGATATTTTGGGTGTCGTAACGGGGTACAATGAGCAGTTCTTC.

At least ten counts were recorded for this clonotype. In DNA, the CDR3 is TGTGCCAGCAGCCGGGCCGGGAATGAGCAGTTCTTC. Encoded protein: CASSRAGNEQFF. The gene calls are TRBV6-5 and TRBJ2-1; D not certain. This CDR3 is built from 12 residues. Germline loops: CDR1 MNHEY, CDR2 SVGAGI. The V end lost 6 bases, the J end lost 7 bases, and 10 bases lay between the germline ends.

This clonotype was seen only a few times. The chain employs TRBV6-5 and TRBJ2-7; TRBD2 is a possible D gene (6 bases). Trimming shortened V by 2 bases and J by 2 bases, and 19 bases separated the two germline ends. Germline assignment: CDR1 MNHEY and CDR2 SVGAGI. This CDR3 is built from 17 residues. In DNA form, the CDR3 reads TGTGCCAGCAGTTACACCCCCGGGACTCTACCTCCCTACGAGCAGTACTTC. This gives the protein CASSYTPGTLPPYEQYF.

The chain couples TRBV9 to TRBJ2-5, with 8 bases fitting TRBD1. The V and J ends lost 0 bases and 2 bases, in that order; junction bases with no gene match: 3. The CDR3 loop spans 15 amino acids. Per germline, CDR1 SGDLS and CDR2 YYNGEE. CDR3 in amino acids: CASSVGQGKQETQYF. For the CDR3, the DNA is TGTGCCAGCAGCGTAGGACAGGGGAAACAAGAGACCCAGTACTTC.

This clonotype was seen many times. The V and J genes are TRBV7-8 and TRBJ2-1, with D possibly matching TRBD2 (6 bases). Germline CDR1 SGHVS, CDR2 FQNEAQ. There are 16 residues in the CDR3. The V and J ends lost 2 bases and 0 bases respectively, with 11 bases between them. For the CDR3, the DNA is TGTGCCAGCAGCTTATATGTAGCGGTCTCCTACAATGAGCAGTTCTTC. It encodes CASSLYVAVSYNEQFF.

This clonotype appeared a few times. The chain has TRBV5-1 and TRBJ2-3; D might be TRBD1 (6 bases). Trimming cost V 0 bases and J 5 bases, with 19 bases left between them. CDR1 SGHRS and CDR2 YFSETQ come from the germline V gene. The CDR3 runs to 17 residues. In DNA form, the CDR3 reads TGCGCCAGCAGCTTGGCTATAGACAGGAAAGAAGGAGATACGCAGTATTTT. It encodes CASSLAIDRKEGDTQYF.

This clonotype has a count of ten or more. The chain recombines TRBV20-1 with TRBJ1-5; D is perhaps TRBD1 (5 bases). CDR3 length: 13 amino acids. Trimming stripped 5 bases from V and 2 bases from J, with 10 bases between. From germline, CDR1 is DFQATT and CDR2 SNEGSKA (reference sequence). The CDR3 DNA reads as TGCAGTGCTGGCCCGGGGGGCAATCAGCCCCAGCATTTT. Its protein is CSAGPGGNQPQHF.